The rows below give T cell receptor beta chains drawn from one sample of a study of T cell responses to AZD1222 COVID-19 vaccine. Libraries were prepared by immunoSEQ multiplex PCR; TCRdb keeps only in-frame clonotypes and omits some of them. This table has around 120,000 clones, about nine tenths appearing once. The sample consisted of peripheral blood, taken on day 0 of AZD1222 vaccination. Every receptor here comes from an adult in good health. Each CDR3 is given with its conserved first and last residue. A D gene is named only where the DNA matches it firmly. The listing skips clone size in some rows; elsewhere it reads once, few, many or a size class.

size | D | J | V | CDR3 | DNA
NA | NA | TRBJ1-6 | TRBV5-1 | CASSLGRAHAEFSSPLHF | TGCGCCAGCAGCTTGGGGCGCGCTCATGCGGAGTTTAGTTCACCCCTCCACTTT
NA | NA | TRBJ2-1 | TRBV10-3 | CAISIVGGSSYNEQFF | TGTGCCATCAGCATCGTCGGAGGTTCATCCTACAATGAGCAGTTCTTC
once | NA | TRBJ1-3 | TRBV29-1 | CSAPGESGNTIYF | TGCAGCGCACCAGGGGAATCTGGAAACACCATATATTTT
NA | NA | TRBJ1-2 | TRBV28 | CASSKTGGYTF | TGTGCCAGCAGTAAAACGGGCGGCTACACCTTC
NA | NA | TRBJ1-2 | TRBV18 | CASSPPRGGYTF | TGTGCCAGCTCACCACCGAGGGGGGGCTACACCTTC
NA | NA | TRBJ1-4 | TRBV30 | CAWNRMRDEKLFF | TGTGCCTGGAACCGAATGAGGGATGAAAAACTGTTTTTT
NA | NA | TRBJ2-1 | TRBV7-9 | CALTEQFF | TGTGCTCTTACAGAGCAGTTCTTC
NA | TRBD1 | TRBJ2-2 | TRBV27 | CASPRNQTGANTGELFF | TGTGCCAGCCCTAGGAATCAGACAGGGGCGAACACCGGGGAGCTGTTTTTT
NA | NA | TRBJ2-1 | TRBV5-6 | CASSLGYVYNEQFF | TGTGCCAGCAGCTTGGGGTATGTGTACAATGAGCAGTTCTTC
NA | NA | TRBJ2-1 | TRBV6-5 | CASSFGGYNEQFF | TGTGCCAGCAGCTTCGGGGGCTACAATGAGCAGTTCTTC
NA | NA | TRBJ2-1 | TRBV27 | CASSSWNEQFF | TGTGCCAGCAGTTCTTGGAATGAGCAGTTCTTC
NA | NA | TRBJ2-3 | TRBV19 | CAAGTFSTDTQYF | TGTGCCGCTGGCACGTTTAGCACAGATACGCAGTATTTT
NA | NA | TRBJ2-7 | TRBV28 | CASRSGPPTVEQYF | TGTGCCAGCAGGTCGGGACCACCTACTGTCGAGCAGTACTTC
NA | NA | TRBJ1-5 | TRBV10-2 | CASSENTGLNNQPQHF | TGCGCCAGCAGTGAAAACACAGGGCTCAACAATCAGCCCCAGCATTTT
NA | NA | TRBJ1-5 | TRBV27 | CASSPYADSNQPQHF | TGTGCCAGCAGTCCCTACGCAGATAGCAATCAGCCCCAGCATTTT
NA | NA | TRBJ2-1 | TRBV5-1 | CASSLGNEQFF | TGCGCCAGCAGCTTAGGGAATGAGCAGTTCTTC
NA | NA | TRBJ2-2 | TRBV7-2 | CASSFQGGGELFF | TGTGCCAGCAGCTTCCAGGGAGGTGGGGAGCTGTTTTTT
once | NA | TRBJ1-1 | TRBV5-6 | CASSRQEGVVNTEAFF | TGTGCCAGCAGCCGGCAAGAGGGAGTGGTGAACACTGAAGCTTTCTTT
once | TRBD1 | TRBJ2-5 | TRBV25-1 | CASSDVGQGQETQYF | TGTGCCAGCAGTGACGTGGGACAGGGACAAGAGACCCAGTACTTC
once | NA | TRBJ2-5 | TRBV19 | CASSMSSGFETQYF | TGTGCCAGTAGTATGTCGTCTGGGTTTGAGACCCAGTACTTC
NA | TRBD1 | TRBJ2-1 | TRBV24-1 | CATSLGQGIYNEQFF | TGTGCCACCAGTTTGGGACAGGGAATCTACAATGAGCAGTTCTTC
NA | NA | TRBJ1-1 | TRBV19 | CASTLYGRTEAFF | TGTGCCAGTACCTTATACGGGAGGACTGAAGCTTTCTTT
NA | NA | TRBJ1-2 | TRBV12-3/TRBV12-4 | CASSEFNYGYTF | TGTGCCAGCAGTGAATTTAACTATGGCTACACCTTC
many | NA | TRBJ2-7 | TRBV3-1/TRBV3-2 | CASSQDSWEQYF | TGTGCCAGCAGCCAAGATTCTTGGGAGCAGTACTTC
NA | NA | TRBJ1-2 | TRBV19 | CASSRSMGGYSYGYTF | TGTGCCAGTAGCCGGTCGATGGGGGGATATTCCTATGGCTACACCTTC
NA | NA | TRBJ2-7 | TRBV5-1 | CASSLFGDEQYF | TGCGCCAGCAGCTTGTTCGGGGACGAGCAGTACTTC
NA | TRBD1 | TRBJ2-7 | TRBV18 | CASSPPLRQGDEQYF | TGTGCCAGCTCACCACCTCTGAGACAGGGAGACGAGCAGTACTTC
NA | NA | TRBJ2-1 | TRBV6-5 | CASSYSRYSYNEQFF | TGTGCCAGCAGTTACTCGAGATACTCCTACAATGAGCAGTTCTTC
few | TRBD1 | TRBJ1-1 | TRBV13 | CASSLGQVGEAFF | TGTGCCAGCAGCTTGGGACAGGTCGGTGAAGCTTTCTTT
NA | TRBD1 | TRBJ1-1 | TRBV5-1 | CASSTTGEKAFF | TGCGCCAGCAGCACGACAGGGGAGAAAGCTTTCTTT
NA | NA | TRBJ1-6 | TRBV11-3 | CASSRFYSPLHF | TGTGCCAGCAGCCGTTTTTACTCACCCCTCCACTTT
NA | TRBD1 | TRBJ2-7 | TRBV18 | CASSPTPGTEAYEQYF | TGTGCCAGCTCACCGACCCCGGGGACAGAGGCCTACGAGCAGTACTTC
NA | NA | TRBJ1-4 | TRBV28 | CASSLSGVSGKLFF | TGTGCCAGCAGTTTATCTGGGGTTTCGGGAAAACTGTTTTTT
NA | NA | TRBJ2-7 | TRBV18 | CASSQRGRNYYEQYF | TGTGCCAGCTCCCAACGGGGCCGGAACTACTACGAGCAGTACTTC
NA | NA | TRBJ2-5 | TRBV9 | CASSVVGSQETQYF | TGTGCCAGCAGCGTAGTAGGTTCCCAAGAGACCCAGTACTTC
NA | NA | TRBJ1-5 | TRBV28 | CASSPHNSNQPQHF | TGTGCCAGCAGTCCCCACAACAGCAATCAGCCCCAGCATTTT
NA | NA | TRBJ2-7 | TRBV11-1 | CASSRGLDYEQYF | TGTGCCAGCAGCCGGGGACTGGACTACGAGCAGTACTTC
NA | NA | TRBJ2-2 | TRBV5-1 | CASSFGRSDTGELFF | TGCGCCAGCAGTTTCGGCAGGAGTGACACCGGGGAGCTGTTTTTT
NA | TRBD1 | TRBJ1-1 | TRBV5-1 | CASSAGQMNTEAFF | TGCGCCAGCAGCGCGGGACAGATGAACACTGAAGCTTTCTTT
NA | NA | TRBJ2-7 | TRBV30 | CAWIYRAGKYF | TGTGCCTGGATATATCGAGCAGGAAAGTACTTC
NA | TRBD1 | TRBJ1-2 | TRBV10-3 | CAISGQGGGGYTF | TGTGCCATCAGTGGACAGGGTGGCGGGGGCTACACCTTC
NA | NA | TRBJ1-1 | TRBV5-1 | CASSFLGANMNTEAFF | TGCGCCAGCAGCTTTCTGGGGGCGAATATGAACACTGAAGCTTTCTTT
NA | NA | TRBJ1-1 | TRBV7-6 | CASTSGPGGNTEAFF | TGTGCCAGCACCTCGGGACCGGGGGGGAACACTGAAGCTTTCTTT
once | TRBD2 | TRBJ2-1 | TRBV3-1/TRBV3-2 | CASSQELAGGLSEQFF | TGTGCCAGCAGCCAGGAACTAGCGGGGGGGCTCTCTGAGCAGTTCTTC
NA | TRBD1 | TRBJ1-2 | TRBV5-1 | CASSPYGQGGGSGYTF | TGCGCCAGCAGCCCTTATGGACAGGGGGGAGGAAGTGGCTACACCTTC
NA | NA | TRBJ1-3 | TRBV2 | CASSEGSSGNTIYF | TGTGCCAGCAGTGAAGGAAGCTCTGGAAACACCATATATTTT
once | TRBD1 | TRBJ2-7 | TRBV6-5 | CASSYRDRGYEQYF | TGTGCCAGCAGTTACAGGGACAGGGGCTACGAGCAGTACTTC
NA | NA | TRBJ2-5 | TRBV10-3 | CAILASGQETQYF | TGTGCCATCCTGGCGTCAGGGCAAGAGACCCAGTACTTC
NA | TRBD1 | TRBJ1-3 | TRBV6-5 | CASSYSIQGAGNTIYF | TGTGCCAGCAGTTACTCGATACAGGGGGCCGGAAACACCATATATTTT
NA | NA | TRBJ2-5 | TRBV5-1 | CASSQNSDSSGETQYF | TGCGCCAGCAGCCAAAACTCAGACAGCTCCGGGGAGACCCAGTACTTC
NA | NA | TRBJ2-7 | TRBV10-3 | CAISEQGGGSYEQYF | TGTGCCATCAGTGAGCAGGGGGGAGGCTCCTACGAGCAGTACTTC
NA | TRBD2 | TRBJ2-7 | TRBV6-1 | CASSKAGNYDEQYF | TGTGCCAGCAGTAAAGCGGGGAACTACGACGAGCAGTACTTC
NA | NA | TRBJ2-7 | TRBV30 | CAWSVGQHEQYF | TGTGCCTGGAGTGTTGGGCAGCACGAGCAGTACTTC
NA | NA | TRBJ1-4 | TRBV7-9 | CASSSGPAGLDEKLFF | TGTGCCAGCAGCTCTGGACCGGCGGGGCTCGATGAAAAACTGTTTTTT
NA | TRBD1 | TRBJ2-1 | TRBV11-3 | CASTQGTGTGGNNEQFF | TGTGCCAGCACTCAAGGGACCGGGACAGGGGGCAACAATGAGCAGTTCTTC